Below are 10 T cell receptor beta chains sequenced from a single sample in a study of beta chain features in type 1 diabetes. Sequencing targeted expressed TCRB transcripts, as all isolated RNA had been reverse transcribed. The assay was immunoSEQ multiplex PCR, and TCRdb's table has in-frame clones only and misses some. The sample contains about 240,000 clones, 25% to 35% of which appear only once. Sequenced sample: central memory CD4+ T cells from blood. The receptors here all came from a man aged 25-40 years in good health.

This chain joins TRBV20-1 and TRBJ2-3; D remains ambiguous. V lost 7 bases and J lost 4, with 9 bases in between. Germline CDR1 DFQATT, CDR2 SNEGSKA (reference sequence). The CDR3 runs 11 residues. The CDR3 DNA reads TGCAGTGTCGCAATGGCAGATACGCAGTATTTT. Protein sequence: CSVAMADTQYF.

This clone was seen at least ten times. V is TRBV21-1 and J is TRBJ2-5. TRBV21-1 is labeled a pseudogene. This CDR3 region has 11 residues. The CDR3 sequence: CASSKTETQYF. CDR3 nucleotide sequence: TGTGCCAGCAGCAAGACAGAGACCCAGTACTTC.

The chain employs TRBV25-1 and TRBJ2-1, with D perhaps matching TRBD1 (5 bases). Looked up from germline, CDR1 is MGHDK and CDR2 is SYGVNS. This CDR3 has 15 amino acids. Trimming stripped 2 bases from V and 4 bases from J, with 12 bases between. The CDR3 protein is CASSESRVEYNEQFF. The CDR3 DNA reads TGTGCCAGCAGTGAAAGCAGGGTTGAGTACAATGAGCAGTTCTTC.

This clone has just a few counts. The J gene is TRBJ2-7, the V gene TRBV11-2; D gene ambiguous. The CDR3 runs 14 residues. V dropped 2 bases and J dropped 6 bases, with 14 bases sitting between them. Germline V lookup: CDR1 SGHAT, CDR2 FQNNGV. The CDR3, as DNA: TGTGCCAGCAGCTTATACGGCTCCCTCTCCGAGCAGTACTTC. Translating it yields CASSLYGSLSEQYF.

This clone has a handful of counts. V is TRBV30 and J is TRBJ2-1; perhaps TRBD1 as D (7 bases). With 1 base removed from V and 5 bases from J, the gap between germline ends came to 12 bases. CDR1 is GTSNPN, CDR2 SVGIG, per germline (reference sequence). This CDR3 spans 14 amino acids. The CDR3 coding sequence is TGTGCCTGGAGTGCTCAGGGGGGAAACAATGAGCAGTTCTTC. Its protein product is CAWSAQGGNNEQFF.

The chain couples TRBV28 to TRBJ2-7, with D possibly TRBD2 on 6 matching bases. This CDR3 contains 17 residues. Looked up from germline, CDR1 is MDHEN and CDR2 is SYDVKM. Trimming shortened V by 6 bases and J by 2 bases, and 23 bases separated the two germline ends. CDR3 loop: CASSSLPQGLGTYEQYF. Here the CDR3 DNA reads TGTGCCAGCAGCTCCCTCCCTCAGGGACTGGGGACCTACGAGCAGTACTTC.

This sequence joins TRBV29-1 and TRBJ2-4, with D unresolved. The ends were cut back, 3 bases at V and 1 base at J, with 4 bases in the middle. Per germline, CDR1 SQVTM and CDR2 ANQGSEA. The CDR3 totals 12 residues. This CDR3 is CSVEGAKNIQYF. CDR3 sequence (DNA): TGCAGCGTTGAGGGGGCCAAAAACATTCAGTACTTC.

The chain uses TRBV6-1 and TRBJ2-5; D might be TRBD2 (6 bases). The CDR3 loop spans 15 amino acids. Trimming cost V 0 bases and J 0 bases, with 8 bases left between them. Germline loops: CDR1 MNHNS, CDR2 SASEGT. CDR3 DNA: TGTGCCAGCAGTGAAGCGGGAGGTTACCAAGAGACCCAGTACTTC. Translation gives CASSEAGGYQETQYF.

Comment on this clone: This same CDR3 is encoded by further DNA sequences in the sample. The CDR3 region has the DNA TGTGCCTGGGAAGGACAGGCTAACACCGGGGAGCTGTTTTTT. It encodes CAWEGQANTGELFF. V and J are TRBV30 and TRBJ2-2; 7 bases align to TRBD1. The length of the CDR3 is 14 residues. J lost 2 bases, V lost 5 bases, and 5 bases had no gene match. Per the germline V gene, CDR1 is GTSNPN and CDR2 is SVGIG (reference sequence).

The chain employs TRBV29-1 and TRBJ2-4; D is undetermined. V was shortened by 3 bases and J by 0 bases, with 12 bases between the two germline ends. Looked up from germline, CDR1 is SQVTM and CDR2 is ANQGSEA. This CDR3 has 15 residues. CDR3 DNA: TGCAGCGTTGATGCCAACGTCGGAGCCAAAAACATTCAGTACTTC. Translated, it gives CSVDANVGAKNIQYF.